Following are 3 T cell receptor beta chains from one sample sequenced in a study of beta chain features in type 1 diabetes. General study findings and limits: Among patients with Type 1 diabetes, TCRB CDR3s were moderately but significantly shorter in every one of the four CD4+ subsets.

Their antigens remain unidentified. Sequencing targeted expressed TCRB transcripts, as all isolated RNA had been reverse transcribed. Libraries were prepared by immunoSEQ multiplex PCR; TCRdb keeps only in-frame clonotypes and omits some of them. The sample has 600,000 to 700,000 clones; 9.5% to 15% are singletons. What was sequenced was naive CD4+ T cells from blood. These TCRs come from a man younger than 45 with type 1 diabetes.

The genes are TRBV7-2 and TRBJ2-2, with unresolved D. The germline V gene has CDR1 SGHTA and CDR2 FQGNSA. There are 16 residues in the CDR3. The V gene lost 5 bases and the J gene lost 0 bases, with 13 bases spanning the gap. CDR3 sequence: CASSPDSFPNTGELFF. Here the CDR3 DNA reads TGTGCCAGCAGCCCCGATTCGTTCCCGAACACCGGGGAGCTGTTTTTT.

The rearrangement links TRBV19 to TRBJ2-7, with TRBD1 matching over 7 bases. This CDR3 region has 14 residues. From germline, CDR1 is LNHDA and CDR2 SQIVND (reference sequence). V lost 4 bases, J lost 3 bases, and 6 bases stayed unmatched. The CDR3 protein is CASSRQGRLYEQYF. CDR3 nucleotides: TGTGCCAGTAGTAGACAGGGAAGACTCTACGAGCAGTACTTC.

This clone has just a few counts. J is TRBJ2-1 and V is TRBV27; D tentatively reads TRBD1 or TRBD2 (5 bases each). CDR1 and CDR2 (germline): MNHEY, SMNVEV (reference sequence). V shed 1 base and J shed 5 bases, with 9 bases lying between them. CDR3 length: 14 residues. This CDR3 reads CASSLLVGDNEQFF. CDR3 DNA sequence: TGTGCCAGCAGTTTATTGGTGGGGGACAATGAGCAGTTCTTC.